Below are 14 T cell receptor beta chains sequenced from a single sample in a study of cytomegalovirus exposure and HLA in healthy donors. The PCR was carried out with 60 Vbeta primers and 13 Jbeta primers. Libraries were prepared by immunoSEQ multiplex PCR; TCRdb keeps only in-frame clonotypes and omits some of them. In the table there are 130,000 to 150,000 clones, roughly 76% of which are singletons. The specimen sequenced was PBMCs. These receptors came from a woman aged 40 to 50 in good health and CMV-seronegative.

The chain recombines TRBV2 with TRBJ2-4; 11 positions agree with TRBD2. The ends lost 8 bases at V and 5 bases at J; junction bases unmatched: 5. The CDR3 contains 14 residues. Germline assignment: CDR1 SNHLY and CDR2 FYNNEI. CDR3 nucleotide sequence: TGTGCCAGCCTGGGACTAGCGGCTCAAAACATTCAGTACTTC. Translated: CASLGLAAQNIQYF. Variable domain in full (rest from reference TRBV2 and TRBJ2-4): EPEVTQTPSHQVTQMGQEVILRCVPISNHLYFYWYRQILGQKVEFLVSFYNNEISEKSEIFDDQFSVERPDGSNFTLKIRSTKLEDSAMYFCASLGLAAQNIQYFGAGTRLSVL.

The chain combines TRBV6-1 with TRBJ2-5; D remains ambiguous. The length of the CDR3 is 16 residues. V lost 3 bases, J lost 4 bases, and 18 bases lay in between. Germline CDR1 is MNHNS and CDR2 is SASEGT. The CDR3 region is CASSEWRNAVRETQYF. The CDR3 region has the DNA TGTGCCAGCAGTGAGTGGAGAAACGCGGTTCGAGAGACCCAGTACTTC.

The rearrangement links TRBV4-1 to TRBJ1-4; D unclear. The CDR3 length is 15 residues. Between the trimmed V and J ends, which lost 0 bases and 7 bases, there was a span of 12 bases. CDR1 MGHRA and CDR2 YSYEKL come from the germline V gene. The CDR3 DNA sequence: TGCGCCAGCAGCCAAGACGGACTGCGTCCTGAAAAACTGTTTTTT. Protein product: CASSQDGLRPEKLFF.

The J gene is TRBJ2-1, the V gene TRBV29-1; TRBD1 matches 8 bases. J was trimmed by 0 bases and V by 5 bases; bases with no gene match: 3. Germline values: CDR1 SQVTM, CDR2 ANQGSEA. The CDR3 spans 14 residues. The CDR3 is CSVRDRSSYNEQFF. The CDR3 nucleotides read TGCAGCGTTCGGGACAGGAGCTCCTACAATGAGCAGTTCTTC.

The chain recombines TRBV5-1 with TRBJ1-2, with 9 nucleotides matching TRBD1. Germline trimming cut 6 bases from V and 1 base from J; bases unmatched to any gene: 7. Germline V lookup: CDR1 SGHRS, CDR2 YFSETQ. This CDR3 spans 15 amino acids. CDR3 DNA: TGCGCCAGCAAAGAAGGGACAGGGTTTAACTATGGCTACACCTTC. Translated, it gives CASKEGTGFNYGYTF.

The CDR3 DNA is TGTGCCAGCAGTTTACCGGACGTTTACTTTTATGTCAAGGGGGCGCGCAATACTGAAGCTTTCTTT. The encoded protein is CASSLPDVYFYVKGARNTEAFF. The rearrangement links TRBV28 to TRBJ1-1; 7 bases map to TRBD1. CDR3 length: 22 amino acids. Trimming at V came to 2 bases and at J to 5 bases, leaving 29 bases not matched to a gene. Germline V lookup: CDR1 MDHEN, CDR2 SYDVKM.

J is TRBJ2-5 and V is TRBV5-1, with TRBD2 identical over 16 bases. The CDR3 runs to 19 residues. V lost 4 bases, J lost 0 bases, and 9 bases stayed unmatched. CDR1 and CDR2 from the germline V gene are SGHRS and YFSETQ. The CDR3 DNA sequence: TGCGCCAGCAGCCCGGGGACTAGCGGGGGGGACAGGTACCAAGAGACCCAGTACTTC. Translation: CASSPGTSGGDRYQETQYF.

The genes are TRBV5-6 and TRBJ2-1; D is possibly TRBD2 (6 bases). The CDR3 is 16 residues long. In germline, CDR1 is SGHDT, CDR2 YYEEEE. V was shortened by 6 bases and J by 9 bases, with 25 bases between the two germline ends. Written as DNA, the CDR3 is TGTGCCAGCAACAGCCCGGGACTTCGAATCGGAGGTGAGCAGTTCTTC. As protein: CASNSPGLRIGGEQFF.

The V and J genes are TRBV29-1 and TRBJ1-2, with 7 bases aligning to TRBD1. The CDR3 is 12 residues long. CDR1 and CDR2 from the germline V gene are SQVTM and ANQGSEA. Unmatched junction bases numbered 4, after V lost 4 bases and J lost 5 bases. CDR3 in DNA: TGCAGCGTTGCGACAGGGAGGTATGGCTACACCTTC. It is translated as CSVATGRYGYTF.

The genes are TRBV29-1 and TRBJ2-3, with 14 nucleotides matching TRBD2. After removal of 6 bases from V and 6 bases from J, the junction contained 8 bases not matched to a gene. Germline loops: CDR1 SQVTM, CDR2 ANQGSEA. CDR3 length: 15 residues. CDR3 coding DNA: TGCAGCGTCGGGACTAGCGGGGGTGGCCCGGATACGCAGTATTTT. This encodes CSVGTSGGGPDTQYF.

The chain recombines TRBV6-5 with TRBJ2-1, with D perhaps TRBD2 (7 bases). The CDR3 length is 13 residues. In germline, CDR1 is MNHEY, CDR2 SVGAGI. The germline V and J ends were trimmed by 3 bases and 6 bases, with 9 bases remaining between them. CDR3 sequence: CASSYRGGNEQFF. Here the CDR3 DNA reads TGTGCCAGCAGTTATAGGGGGGGCAATGAGCAGTTCTTC.

CDR3 sequence (DNA): TGTGCCAGTAGTATGGTACGAGTATATGGTACCTACAATGAGCAGTTCTTC. It yields the protein CASSMVRVYGTYNEQFF. This chain links TRBV19 with TRBJ2-1; D not certain. CDR1 is LNHDA, CDR2 SQIVND, per germline (reference sequence). The CDR3 extends over 17 amino acids. V was cut by 3 bases and J by 2 bases, with 17 bases left in between.

The CDR3 nucleotides read TGCGCCAGCAGCCAAGAGGCAGGTTCCACTGAAGCTTTCTTT. Protein sequence: CASSQEAGSTEAFF. The gene calls are TRBV4-1 and TRBJ1-1; D gene unclear. V lost 0 bases, J lost 4 bases, and 9 bases lay in between. The V gene's germline CDR1 is MGHRA and CDR2 YSYEKL. The length of the CDR3 is 14 residues.

This chain uses TRBV16 with TRBJ2-1, with D possibly TRBD2 on 5 matching bases. The length of the CDR3 is 14 residues. V was shortened by 3 bases and J by 10 bases, with 16 bases between the two germline ends. Germline CDR1 reads KGHSY; CDR2 reads FQNENV. Here the CDR3 DNA reads TGTGCCAGCAGCCAGTCACCCCTTCGGGGAGAGCAGTTCTTC. Its protein is CASSQSPLRGEQFF.